The clone carrying this TCR beta chain was detected ten times or more. Antigen: not known. This record belongs to a study of T cells after yellow fever vaccination. Study observations and caveats: Among primary-vaccination clones, most reappeared after the booster, at 95% to 96% for CD4 and approximately 88% for CD8. Clonotypes shared by both compartments, CD4 and CD8, made up a small share. FACS-sorted repertoires could contain abundant clonotypes contaminating from the bulk population. Peaking faster, on day 5 versus 15, the secondary response was nonetheless weaker.

TCRdb passed the 5' RACE reads through MiXCR, listing each CDR3 protein once. The sample records roughly 180,000 distinct CDR3 sequences, approximately 6% being singletons. The origin of this receptor is a man aged 18 to 35 who received the YFV17D yellow fever vaccine. Sequenced here: CD4+ T cells sorted from PBMCs, sampled on the day of the first yellow fever vaccination.

CDR3 nucleotides: TGTGCCAGCAGCTTAGGGGTGAACTATGGCTACACCTTC. Residues: CASSLGVNYGYTF. This chain uses TRBV7-2 with TRBJ1-2; D remains ambiguous. Germline V CDR1 and CDR2: SGHTA, FQGNSA. Deletions cut 1 base from V and 2 bases from J, with 5 bases between. This CDR3 contains 13 residues. Looking up the rest from reference TRBV7-2 and TRBJ1-2 gives the full variable domain: GAGVSQSPSNKVTEKGKDVELRCDPISGHTALYWYRQSLGQGLEFLIYFQGNSAPDKSGLPSDRFSAERTGGSVSTLTIQRTQQEDSAVYLCASSLGVNYGYTFGSGTRLTVV.